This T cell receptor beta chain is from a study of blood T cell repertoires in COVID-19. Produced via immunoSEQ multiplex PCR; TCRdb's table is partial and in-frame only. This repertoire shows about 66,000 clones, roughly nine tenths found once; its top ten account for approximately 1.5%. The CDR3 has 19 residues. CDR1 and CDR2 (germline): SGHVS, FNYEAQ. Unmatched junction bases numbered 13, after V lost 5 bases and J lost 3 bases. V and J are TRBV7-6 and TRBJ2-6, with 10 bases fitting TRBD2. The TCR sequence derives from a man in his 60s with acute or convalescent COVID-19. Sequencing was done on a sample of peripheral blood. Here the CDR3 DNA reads TGTGCCAGCAGCCCCTTTAGCGGGGGGCAGGCAGGTGGGGCCAACGTCCTGACTTTC. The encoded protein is CASSPFSGGQAGGANVLTF.